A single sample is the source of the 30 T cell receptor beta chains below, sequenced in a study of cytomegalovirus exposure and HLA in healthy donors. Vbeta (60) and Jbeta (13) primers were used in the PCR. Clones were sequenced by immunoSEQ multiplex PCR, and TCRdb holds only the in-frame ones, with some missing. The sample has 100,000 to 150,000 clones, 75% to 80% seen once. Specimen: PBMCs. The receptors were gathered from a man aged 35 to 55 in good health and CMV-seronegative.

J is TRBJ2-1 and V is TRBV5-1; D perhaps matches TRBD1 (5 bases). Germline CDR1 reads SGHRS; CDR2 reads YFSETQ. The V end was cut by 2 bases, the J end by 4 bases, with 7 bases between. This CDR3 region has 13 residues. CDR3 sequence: CASSFDSYNEQFF. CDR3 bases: TGCGCCAGCAGCTTCGACAGTTACAATGAGCAGTTCTTC.

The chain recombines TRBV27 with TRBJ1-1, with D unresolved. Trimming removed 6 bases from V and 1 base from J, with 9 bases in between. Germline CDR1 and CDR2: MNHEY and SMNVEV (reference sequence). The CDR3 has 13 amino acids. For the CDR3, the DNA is TGTGCCAGCAGCCCTAACGAGAACACTGAAGCTTTCTTT. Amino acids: CASSPNENTEAFF.

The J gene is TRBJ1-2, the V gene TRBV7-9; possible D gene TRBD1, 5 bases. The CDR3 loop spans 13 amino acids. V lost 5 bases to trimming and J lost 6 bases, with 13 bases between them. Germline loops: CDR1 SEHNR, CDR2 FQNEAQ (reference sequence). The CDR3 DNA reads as TGTGCCAGCAGCCCGCCCTCAGGGAATGGCTACACCTTC. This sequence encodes CASSPPSGNGYTF.

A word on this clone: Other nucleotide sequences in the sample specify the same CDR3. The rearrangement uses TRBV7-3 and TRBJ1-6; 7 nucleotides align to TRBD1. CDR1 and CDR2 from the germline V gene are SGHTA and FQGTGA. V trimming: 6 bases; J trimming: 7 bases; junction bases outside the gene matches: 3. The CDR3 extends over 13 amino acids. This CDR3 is CASSRDRNSPLHF. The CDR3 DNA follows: TGTGCCAGCAGTCGGGACAGAAATTCACCCCTCCACTTT.

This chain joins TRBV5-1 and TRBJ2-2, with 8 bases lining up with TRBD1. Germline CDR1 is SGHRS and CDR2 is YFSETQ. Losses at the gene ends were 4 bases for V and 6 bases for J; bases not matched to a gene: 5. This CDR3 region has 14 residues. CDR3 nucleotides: TGCGCCAGCAGCCCCCAGGGGGCGGCCGGGGAGCTGTTTTTT. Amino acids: CASSPQGAAGELFF. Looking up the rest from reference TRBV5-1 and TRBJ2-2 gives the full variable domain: KAGVTQTPRYLIKTRGQQVTLSCSPISGHRSVSWYQQTPGQGLQFLFEYFSETQRNKGNFPGRFSGRQFSNSRSEMNVSTLELGDSALYLCASSPQGAAGELFFGEGSRLTVL.

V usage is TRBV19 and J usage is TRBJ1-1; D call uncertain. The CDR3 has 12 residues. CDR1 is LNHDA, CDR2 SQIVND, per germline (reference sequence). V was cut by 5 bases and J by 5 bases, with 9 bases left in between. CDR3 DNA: TGTGCCAGTAGTTTGACGGGTACTGAAGCTTTCTTT. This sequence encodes CASSLTGTEAFF.

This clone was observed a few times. This CDR3 is CASSLGTGDLEKLFF. For the CDR3, the DNA is TGTGCCAGCAGTTTAGGGACAGGGGATTTGGAAAAACTGTTTTTT. The chain is built from TRBV28 and TRBJ1-4, with 10 bases fitting TRBD1. The J segment lost 8 bases and the V segment lost 2 bases, leaving 5 bases of the junction unmatched. Germline CDR1 is MDHEN and CDR2 is SYDVKM. There are 15 residues in the CDR3. Full variable domain (rest looked up from reference TRBV28 and TRBJ1-4): DVKVTQSSRYLVKRTGEKVFLECVQDMDHENMFWYRQDPGLGLRLIYFSYDVKMKEKGDIPEGYSVSREKKERFSLILESASTNQTSMYLCASSLGTGDLEKLFFGSGTQLSVL.

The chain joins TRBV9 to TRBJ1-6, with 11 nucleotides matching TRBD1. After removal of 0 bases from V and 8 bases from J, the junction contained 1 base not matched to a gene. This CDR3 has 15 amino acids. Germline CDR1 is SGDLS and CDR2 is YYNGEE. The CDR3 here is CASSVGGQGDSPLHF. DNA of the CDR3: TGTGCCAGCAGCGTAGGGGGACAGGGGGATTCACCCCTCCACTTT.

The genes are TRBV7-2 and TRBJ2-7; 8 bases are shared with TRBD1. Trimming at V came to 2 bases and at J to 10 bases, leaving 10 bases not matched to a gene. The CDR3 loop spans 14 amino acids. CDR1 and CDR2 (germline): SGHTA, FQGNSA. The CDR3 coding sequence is TGTGCCAGCAGCTTAAACAGGGGGAAGGGGGAACAGTACTTC. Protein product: CASSLNRGKGEQYF.

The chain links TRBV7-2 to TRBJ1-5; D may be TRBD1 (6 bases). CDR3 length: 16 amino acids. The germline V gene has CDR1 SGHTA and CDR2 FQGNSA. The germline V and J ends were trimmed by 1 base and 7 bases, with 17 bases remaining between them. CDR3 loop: CASSLGFQGSGQPQHF. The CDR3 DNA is TGTGCCAGCAGCTTAGGATTTCAGGGGTCAGGACAGCCCCAGCATTTT.

The CDR3, as DNA: TGTGCCAGCAGTTATGGCGGGGGGGGAGGGGGCACTGAAGCTTTCTTT. Its protein is CASSYGGGGGGTEAFF. The chain uses TRBV6-5 and TRBJ1-1; D might be TRBD1 (6 bases). Trimming stripped 3 bases from V and 4 bases from J, with 18 bases between. This CDR3 is built from 16 residues. Germline lookup yields CDR1 MNHEY and CDR2 SVGAGI.

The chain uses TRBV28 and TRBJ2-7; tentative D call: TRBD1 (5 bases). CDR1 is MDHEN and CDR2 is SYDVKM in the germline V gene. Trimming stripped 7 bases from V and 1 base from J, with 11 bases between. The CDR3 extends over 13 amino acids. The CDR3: CASTARVSYEQYF. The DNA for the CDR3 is TGTGCCAGCACCGCCAGGGTATCCTACGAGCAGTACTTC. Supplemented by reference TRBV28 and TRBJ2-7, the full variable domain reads DVKVTQSSRYLVKRTGEKVFLECVQDMDHENMFWYRQDPGLGLRLIYFSYDVKMKEKGDIPEGYSVSREKKERFSLILESASTNQTSMYLCASTARVSYEQYFGPGTRLTVT.

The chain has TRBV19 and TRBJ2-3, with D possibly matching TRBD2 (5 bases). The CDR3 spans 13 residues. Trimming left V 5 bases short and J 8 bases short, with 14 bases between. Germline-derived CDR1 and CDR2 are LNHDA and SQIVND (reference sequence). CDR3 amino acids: CASSPRDLGTQYF. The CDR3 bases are TGTGCCAGTAGTCCCCGGGATTTAGGTACGCAGTATTTT.

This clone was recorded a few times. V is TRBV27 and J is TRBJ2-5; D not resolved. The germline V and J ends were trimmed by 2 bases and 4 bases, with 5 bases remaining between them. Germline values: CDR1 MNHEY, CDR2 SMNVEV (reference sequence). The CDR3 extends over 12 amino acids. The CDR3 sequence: CASSLPSETQYF. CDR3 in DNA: TGTGCCAGCAGTTTACCCTCAGAGACCCAGTACTTC.

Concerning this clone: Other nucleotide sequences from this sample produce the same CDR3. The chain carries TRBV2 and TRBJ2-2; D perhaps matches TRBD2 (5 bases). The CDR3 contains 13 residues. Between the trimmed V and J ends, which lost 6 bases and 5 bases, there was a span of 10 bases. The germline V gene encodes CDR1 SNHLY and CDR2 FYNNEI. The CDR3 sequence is CASRLLGTGELFF. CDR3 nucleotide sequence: TGTGCCAGCAGGTTACTAGGGACCGGGGAGCTGTTTTTT.

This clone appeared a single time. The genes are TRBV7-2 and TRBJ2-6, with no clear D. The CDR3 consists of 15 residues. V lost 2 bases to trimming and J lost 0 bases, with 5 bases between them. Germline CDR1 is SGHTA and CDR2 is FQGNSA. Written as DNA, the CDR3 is TGTGCCAGCAGCTTAAGCATCTCTGGGGCCAACGTCCTGACTTTC. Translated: CASSLSISGANVLTF. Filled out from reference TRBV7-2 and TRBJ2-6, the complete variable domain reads GAGVSQSPSNKVTEKGKDVELRCDPISGHTALYWYRQSLGQGLEFLIYFQGNSAPDKSGLPSDRFSAERTGGSVSTLTIQRTQQEDSAVYLCASSLSISGANVLTFGAGSRLTVL.

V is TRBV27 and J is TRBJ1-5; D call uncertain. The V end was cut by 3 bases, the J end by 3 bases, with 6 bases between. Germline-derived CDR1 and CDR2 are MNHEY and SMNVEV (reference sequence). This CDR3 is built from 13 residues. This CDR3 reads CASSLSLNQPQHF. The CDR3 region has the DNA TGTGCCAGCAGTTTGAGTCTCAATCAGCCCCAGCATTTT.

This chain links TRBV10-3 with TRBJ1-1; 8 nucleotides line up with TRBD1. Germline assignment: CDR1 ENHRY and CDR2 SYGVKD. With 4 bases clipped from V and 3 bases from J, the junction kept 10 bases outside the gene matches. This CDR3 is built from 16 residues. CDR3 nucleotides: TGTGCCATCAGTGGACAGGGGATGGGAGTTCACACTGAAGCTTTCTTT. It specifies CAISGQGMGVHTEAFF.

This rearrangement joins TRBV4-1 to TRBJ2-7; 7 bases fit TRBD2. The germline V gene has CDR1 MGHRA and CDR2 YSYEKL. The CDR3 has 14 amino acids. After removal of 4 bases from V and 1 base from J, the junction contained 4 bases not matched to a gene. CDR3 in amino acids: CASSLGGGSYEQYF. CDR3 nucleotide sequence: TGCGCCAGCAGCCTCGGCGGGGGTTCCTACGAGCAGTACTTC.

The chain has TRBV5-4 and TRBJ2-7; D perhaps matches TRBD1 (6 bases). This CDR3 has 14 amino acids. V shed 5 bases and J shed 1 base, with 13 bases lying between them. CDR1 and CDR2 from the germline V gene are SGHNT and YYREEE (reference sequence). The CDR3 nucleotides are TGTGCCAGCAGTTTAACACAGGGTTCCTACGAGCAGTACTTC. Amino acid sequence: CASSLTQGSYEQYF.

Here the CDR3 DNA reads TGTGCCAGCAGCTTGGCGTCGCGGGGTGAGCAGTTCTTC. This sequence encodes CASSLASRGEQFF. V usage is TRBV7-2 and J usage is TRBJ2-1; tentative D call: TRBD2 (6 bases). Germline V gene lookup returns CDR1 SGHTA and CDR2 FQGNSA. Trimming cost V 3 bases and J 9 bases, with 12 bases left between them. The CDR3 is 13 amino acids.

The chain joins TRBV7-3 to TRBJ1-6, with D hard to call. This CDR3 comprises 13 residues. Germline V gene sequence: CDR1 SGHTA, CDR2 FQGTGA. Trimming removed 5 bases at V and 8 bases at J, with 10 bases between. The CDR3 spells CASSVGGDSPLHF. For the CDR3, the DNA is TGTGCCAGCAGCGTTGGCGGGGATTCACCCCTCCACTTT.

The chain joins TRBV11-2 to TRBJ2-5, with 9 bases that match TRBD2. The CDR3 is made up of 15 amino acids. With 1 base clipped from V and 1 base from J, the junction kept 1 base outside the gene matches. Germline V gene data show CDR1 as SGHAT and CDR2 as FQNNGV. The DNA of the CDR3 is TGTGCCAGCAGCTTAGTTAGCGGGGGCCAAGAGACCCAGTACTTC. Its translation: CASSLVSGGQETQYF.

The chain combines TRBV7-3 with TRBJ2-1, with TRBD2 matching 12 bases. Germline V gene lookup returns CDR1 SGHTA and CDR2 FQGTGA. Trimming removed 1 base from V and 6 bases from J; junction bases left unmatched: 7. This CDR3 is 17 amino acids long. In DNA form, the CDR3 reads TGTGCCAGCAGCTTAAGGGCTAGCGGGGGGGCCTTCAATGAGCAGTTCTTC. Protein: CASSLRASGGAFNEQFF.

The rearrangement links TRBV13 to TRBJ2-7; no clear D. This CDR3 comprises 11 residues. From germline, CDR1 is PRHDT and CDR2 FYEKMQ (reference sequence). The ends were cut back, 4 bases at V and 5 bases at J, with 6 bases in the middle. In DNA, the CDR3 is TGTGCCAGCAGCTCCGACAACGAGCAGTACTTC. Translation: CASSSDNEQYF.

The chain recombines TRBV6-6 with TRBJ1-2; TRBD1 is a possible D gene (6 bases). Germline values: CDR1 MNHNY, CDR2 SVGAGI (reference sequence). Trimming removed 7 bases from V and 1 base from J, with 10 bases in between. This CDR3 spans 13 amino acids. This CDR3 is CASNTQGNYGYTF. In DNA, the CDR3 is TGTGCCAGCAACACACAGGGTAACTATGGCTACACCTTC.

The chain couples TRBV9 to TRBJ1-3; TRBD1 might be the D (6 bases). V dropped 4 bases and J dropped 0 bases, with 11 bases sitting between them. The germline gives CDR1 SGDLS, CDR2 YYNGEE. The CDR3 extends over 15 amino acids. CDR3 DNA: TGTGCCAGCAGCCGACAGGACCTCTCTGGAAACACCATATATTTT. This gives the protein CASSRQDLSGNTIYF.

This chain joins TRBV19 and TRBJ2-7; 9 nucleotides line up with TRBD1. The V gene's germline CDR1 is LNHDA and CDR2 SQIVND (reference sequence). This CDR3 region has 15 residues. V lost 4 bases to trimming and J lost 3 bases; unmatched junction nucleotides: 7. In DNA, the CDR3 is TGTGCCAGTAGTACCCAGGGACAGGGCATCTACGAGCAGTACTTC. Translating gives CASSTQGQGIYEQYF.

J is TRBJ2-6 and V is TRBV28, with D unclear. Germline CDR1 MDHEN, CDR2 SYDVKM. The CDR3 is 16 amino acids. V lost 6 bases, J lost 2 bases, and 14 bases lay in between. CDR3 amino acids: CASRPTLVAGANVLTF. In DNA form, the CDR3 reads TGTGCCAGCAGACCAACTTTGGTGGCTGGGGCCAACGTCCTGACTTTC.

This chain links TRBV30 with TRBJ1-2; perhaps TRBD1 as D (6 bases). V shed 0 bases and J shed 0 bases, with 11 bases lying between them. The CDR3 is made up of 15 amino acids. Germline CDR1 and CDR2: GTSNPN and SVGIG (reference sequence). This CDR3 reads CAWSVPRGPNYGYTF. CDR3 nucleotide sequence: TGTGCCTGGAGTGTTCCCAGGGGTCCTAACTATGGCTACACCTTC.